The clone carrying this T cell receptor (beta chain) was counted many times. Its antigen remains unknown. The study reverse transcribed the entire isolated RNA, so it sequenced expressed TCRB transcripts. TCRdb's copy holds only in-frame clones and misses some; the assay was immunoSEQ multiplex PCR. The sample lists roughly 300,000 clones; 14% were seen once. The sample belongs to a study of beta chain features in type 1 diabetes. General study findings and limits: Compared to healthy donors, patients appeared to have naive, central memory and Treg TCRB repertoires that were more alike.

The V gene end was trimmed by 6 bases and the J gene end by 2 bases; junction bases not matched to a gene: 3. Germline V gene lookup returns CDR1 MNHNS and CDR2 SASEGT. CDR3 size: 14 residues. Sequencing was performed on central memory CD4+ T cells from blood. The V call is TRBV6-1, the J call TRBJ2-1, with 8 bases identical to TRBD1. The source of this sequence is a man under 40 in good health. CDR3 protein: CASRTGQAYNEQFF. For the CDR3, the DNA is TGTGCCAGCAGGACGGGACAGGCCTACAATGAGCAGTTCTTC.